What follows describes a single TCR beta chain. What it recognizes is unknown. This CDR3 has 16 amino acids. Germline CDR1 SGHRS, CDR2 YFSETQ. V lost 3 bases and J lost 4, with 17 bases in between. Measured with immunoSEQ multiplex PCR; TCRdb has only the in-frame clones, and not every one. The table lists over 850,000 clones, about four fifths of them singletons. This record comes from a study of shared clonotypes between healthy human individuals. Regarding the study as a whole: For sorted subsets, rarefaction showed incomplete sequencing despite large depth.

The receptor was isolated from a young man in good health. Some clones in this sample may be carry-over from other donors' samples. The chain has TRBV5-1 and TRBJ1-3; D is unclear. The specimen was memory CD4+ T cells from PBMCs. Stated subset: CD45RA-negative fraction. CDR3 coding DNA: TGCGCCAGCAGCTCCACCTCGCATACGACCGGAAACACCATATATTTT. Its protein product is CASSSTSHTTGNTIYF.